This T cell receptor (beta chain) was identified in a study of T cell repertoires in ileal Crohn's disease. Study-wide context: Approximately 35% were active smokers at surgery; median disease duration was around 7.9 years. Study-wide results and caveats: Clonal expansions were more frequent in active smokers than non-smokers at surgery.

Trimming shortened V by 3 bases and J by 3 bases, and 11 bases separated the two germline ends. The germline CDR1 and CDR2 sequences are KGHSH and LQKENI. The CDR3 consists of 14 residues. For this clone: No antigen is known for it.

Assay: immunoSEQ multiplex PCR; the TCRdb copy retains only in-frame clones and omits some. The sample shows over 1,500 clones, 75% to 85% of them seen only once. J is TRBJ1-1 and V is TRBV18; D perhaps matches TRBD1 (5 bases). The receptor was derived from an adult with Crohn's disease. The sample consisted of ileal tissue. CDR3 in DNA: TGTGCCAGCTCACCCGAAGGGGATTACACTGAAGCTTTCTTT. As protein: CASSPEGDYTEAFF.